This T cell receptor beta chain was found in a study of T cells in localized non-small cell lung cancer. Here immunoSEQ multiplex PCR was the method, and the copy in TCRdb shows in-frame clones only, minus some. This table has tens of thousands of clones, 80% to 90% appearing once. In germline, CDR1 is LGHDT, CDR2 YNNKEL (reference sequence). CDR3 length: 9 residues. Study-wide results and caveats: A raised T cell density in blood coincided with lengthier overall survival. Uninvolved adjacent lung had the highest recorded T cell clonality, with tumor below it.

About this clone itself: Its antigen is as yet unknown. At one end the junction does not follow the germline gene, possibly because of a read error.

The rearrangement links TRBV3-1 (or the pseudogene TRBV3-2) to TRBJ2-7; D is undetermined. The sequences come from peripheral blood, collected before any cancer treatment. The receptor was derived from a male donor at least 60 years old with stage III squamous cell lung carcinoma. The DNA for the CDR3 is TGTGCCAGCAGCCAAGGTCCCCTCTTC. Amino acids: CASSQGPLF.